The clone carrying this TCR beta chain was observed many times. The antigen is not known. These data come from a study of T cell repertoires in cytomegalovirus infection. Across the study: CMV infection plus the matching HLA type was flagged by public TCR beta signatures.

Study results and caveats: CMV carriers with the relevant HLA were identified by cumulative public TCR beta family frequency. Dominant in the ex vivo response were TCR beta clonotypes restricted by HLA-C and specific for CMV.

The CDR3 is 16 amino acids. V lost 5 bases and J lost 0, with 16 bases in between. CDR1 is MDHEN, CDR2 SYDVKM, per germline. TCRdb recomputed calls from the reads with MiXCR, one row per CDR3 protein. The repertoire holds 100,000 or so distinct CDR3 sequences, with around a quarter as singletons. The rearrangement joins TRBV28 to TRBJ1-1; perhaps TRBD1 as D (5 bases). The source material was CD8+ T cells from PBMCs. The clonotype originates from a human donor in good health (CMV status not recorded). Some clones in this sample may be carry-over from other donors' samples. CDR3 region: CASSLPGRGLNTEAFF. The CDR3 coding sequence is TGTGCCAGCAGTCTCCCGGGGAGGGGCTTGAACACTGAAGCTTTCTTT.